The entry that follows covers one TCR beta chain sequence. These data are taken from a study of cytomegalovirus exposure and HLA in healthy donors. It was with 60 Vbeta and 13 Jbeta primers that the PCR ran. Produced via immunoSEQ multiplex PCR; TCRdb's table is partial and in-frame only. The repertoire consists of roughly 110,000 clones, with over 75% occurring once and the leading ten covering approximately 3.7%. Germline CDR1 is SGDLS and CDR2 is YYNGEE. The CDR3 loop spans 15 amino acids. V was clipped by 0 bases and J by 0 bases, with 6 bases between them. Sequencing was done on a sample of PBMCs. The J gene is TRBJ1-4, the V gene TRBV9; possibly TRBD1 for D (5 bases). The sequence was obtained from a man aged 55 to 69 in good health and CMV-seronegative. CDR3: CASSVGQPTNEKLFF. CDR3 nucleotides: TGTGCCAGCAGCGTAGGACAGCCAACTAATGAAAAACTGTTTTTT.